This TCR beta chain came from a study of T cells in localized non-small cell lung cancer. Regarding the study as a whole: Adjacent lung exhibited a median of 57 among the 100 most abundant tumor clones. The study sequenced only one region of the tumor. As a result, intratumor heterogeneity could not be excluded and remains possible.

This clone was counted only a few times. Its antigen is as yet unknown. Here immunoSEQ multiplex PCR was the method, and the copy in TCRdb shows in-frame clones only, minus some. Among some 2,200 clones listed, about 30% were seen once. The receptor was derived from a man aged 35-75 years with stage III lung adenocarcinoma. The source was normal lung tissue next to the tumor, collected before any cancer treatment.

The CDR3 loop reads CASSYSGGGRETQYF. CDR3 DNA: TGTGCCAGCAGTTACTCGGGCGGGGGACGAGAGACCCAGTACTTC. The rearrangement uses TRBV6-8 and TRBJ2-5; 7 bases agree with TRBD2. CDR3 length: 15 residues. The J segment lost 4 bases and the V segment lost 0 bases, leaving 5 bases of the junction unmatched. Germline assignment: CDR1 MNHGY and CDR2 SAAAGT.